Shown below are 8 T cell receptor beta chains from a single sample sequenced in a study of T cells after yellow fever vaccination. MiXCR was run by TCRdb on the 5' RACE reads, yielding one entry per CDR3 protein. The sample yields some 250,000 distinct CDR3 sequences, roughly 3.5% seen once. Sequenced here: PBMCs, sampled 15 days after the yellow fever booster vaccination. These receptors were taken from a young man who received the YFV17D yellow fever vaccine.

This clonotype was seen more than once but under ten times. The chain links TRBV27 to TRBJ1-2, with D possibly matching TRBD1 (5 bases). The CDR3 sequence is 15 residues long. The V gene lost 4 bases and the J gene lost 2 bases, with 14 bases spanning the gap. CDR1 is MNHEY, CDR2 SMNVEV, per germline (reference sequence). The CDR3 region is CASSYRDPTNYGYTF. CDR3 in DNA: TGTGCCAGCAGTTACCGGGACCCAACCAACTATGGCTACACCTTC.

This clonotype occurred many times. The rearrangement joins TRBV5-1 to TRBJ2-7, with TRBD1 identical over 7 bases. After removal of 5 bases from V and 3 bases from J, the junction contained 11 bases not matched to a gene. The CDR3 spans 15 residues. Germline V gene lookup returns CDR1 SGHRS and CDR2 YFSETQ. CDR3 nucleotide sequence: TGCGCCAGCAGACCTCGACAGGGCCTGTACTACGAGCAGTACTTC. Its translation is CASRPRQGLYYEQYF.

This clonotype has ten or more counts. This chain links TRBV11-2 with TRBJ1-3, with D hard to call. Trimming cost V 5 bases and J 4 bases, with 12 bases left between them. CDR1 is SGHAT and CDR2 is FQNNGV in the germline V gene. This CDR3 contains 14 residues. CDR3 loop: CASSAWQEGNTIYF. The DNA of the CDR3 is TGTGCCAGCAGCGCGTGGCAGGAGGGAAACACCATATATTTT.

V and J are TRBV4-2 and TRBJ2-1; no definite D call. Germline-derived CDR1 and CDR2 are LGHNA and YNFKEQ. Trimming cost V 4 bases and J 7 bases, with 5 bases left between them. This CDR3 is built from 11 residues. CDR3 residues: CASSRQNEQFF. As DNA, the CDR3 is TGTGCCAGCAGCCGACAAAATGAGCAGTTCTTC.

This clonotype has at least ten counts. The chain is built from TRBV5-1 and TRBJ1-1; D might be TRBD1 (5 bases). The CDR3 sequence is 13 residues long. Germline loops: CDR1 SGHRS, CDR2 YFSETQ. Trimming cost V 4 bases and J 5 bases, with 12 bases left between them. Written as DNA, the CDR3 is TGCGCCAGCAGCGAGGTGGGACGAACTGAAGCTTTCTTT. The encoded protein is CASSEVGRTEAFF.

This clonotype was seen ten or more times. CDR3 nucleotide sequence: TGCGCCAGCAGCTTCGACTCAGGGGGCGAAGCTTTCTTT. Amino acids: CASSFDSGGEAFF. V usage is TRBV5-1 and J usage is TRBJ1-1, with 8 bases that match TRBD1. CDR1 is SGHRS, CDR2 YFSETQ, per germline. The CDR3 has 13 residues. V was pared by 2 bases and J by 8 bases, with 5 bases of the junction left unmatched.

Only a few counts were recorded for this clonotype. The chain has TRBV12-3 or TRBV12-4 and TRBJ2-1; D call uncertain. Deletions cut 9 bases from V and 2 bases from J, with 17 bases between. The CDR3 extends over 15 amino acids. This CDR3 reads CASTLTPSTYNEQFF. DNA of the CDR3: TGTGCCAGTACCCTGACACCATCAACCTACAATGAGCAGTTCTTC.

This clonotype showed up many times. This sequence joins TRBV7-3 and TRBJ1-3; no clear D. There are 13 residues in the CDR3. V was shortened by 3 bases and J by 4 bases, with 7 bases between the two germline ends. Germline lookup yields CDR1 SGHTA and CDR2 FQGTGA. The CDR3 DNA is TGTGCCAGCAGCTTCGCCGCCGGAAACACCATATATTTT. Residues: CASSFAAGNTIYF.